This T cell receptor (beta chain) was identified in a study of glioma-infiltrating T cells after dendritic cell vaccination. Germline lookup yields CDR1 MGHDK and CDR2 SYGVNS. The CDR3 extends over 15 amino acids. V dropped 3 bases and J dropped 5; count of bases not matched to a gene: 5. The protocol was immunoSEQ multiplex PCR, while the TCRdb copy is restricted to in-frame clones and leaves out a portion. There are 40,000 to 60,000 clones in the sample; 65% to 90% occur only once, and about an eighth lies in the top ten. The clonotype comes from a human donor with glioblastoma. The chain carries TRBV25-1 and TRBJ2-3, with 10 bases fitting TRBD1. Sequenced here: blood, sampled before dendritic cell vaccination. Here the CDR3 reads CASSDMTGGLDTQYF. For the CDR3, the DNA is TGTGCCAGCAGTGATATGACAGGGGGCCTAGATACGCAGTATTTT.